Sequencing of this T cell receptor (beta chain) was carried out in a study of blood T cell repertoires in COVID-19. Study information: The United States, Italy and Spain provided the acute and convalescent COVID-19 samples.

Authors' data handling: Amplification from reference gene primers served as the basis for estimated nucleated cell counts. Measured with immunoSEQ multiplex PCR; TCRdb has only the in-frame clones, and not every one. The D gene and trimming were derived from the DNA, and the V and J assignments and clone size from that table. This repertoire shows over 200,000 clones, about 91% found once; its top ten account for around 1.3%. Adults between about 18 and 95 years of age took part from 20 to 25 US areas. Cohorts were determined from participant-reported clinical history. Germline V gene sequence: CDR1 MNHEY, CDR2 SMNVEV (reference sequence). With V trimmed by 6 bases and J by 1 base, 6 bases remained unmatched. The CDR3 sequence is 15 residues long.

The sequence was collected from a human donor in a cohort exposed to, infected with or recovered from COVID-19 (not recorded which). The donor label of this sample is uncertain. The source material was PBMCs or T cells enriched from blood (not recorded which). The rearrangement links TRBV27 to TRBJ2-7; 10 nucleotides align to TRBD1. CDR3 amino acids: CASSLTGGASYEQYF. CDR3 DNA sequence: TGTGCCAGCAGCCTGACAGGGGGCGCTTCCTACGAGCAGTACTTC.